This TCR beta chain is from a study of T cells in tuberculosis. Turning to the study itself: The T cells targeted glucose monomycolate, a mycobacterial lipid, via CD1B. Findings of the study overall: GEM motif frequencies gave 60% to 70% accuracy; the GMM repertoire gave almost 90%. GMM-specific TCRs were nearer to active tuberculosis alpha repertoires, suggesting expansion.

Germline V gene lookup returns CDR1 SQVTM and CDR2 ANQGSEA. Trimming left V 5 bases short and J 4 bases short, with 15 bases between. The CDR3 loop spans 13 amino acids. About this clone: Its matching antigen is unknown.

Unsorted cryopreserved PBMC were sequenced, averaging approximately 100,000 T cells per clinical donor. Some clones are missing from TCRdb's copy, which holds only in-frame ones; the method was immunoSEQ multiplex PCR. Found here are over 30,000 clones, approximately 90% of them singletons; the top ten hold 7.7%. This clonotype originated in a donor under 30 with latent tuberculosis or without tuberculosis infection. Some clones in this sample may be carry-over from other donors' samples. This sequence joins TRBV29-1 and TRBJ2-7; weak D call: TRBD2 (7 bases). Source material: PBMCs. The chain's CDR3 is CSVLPGGRYEQYF. CDR3 DNA: TGCAGCGTTTTGCCCGGGGGGCGATACGAGCAGTACTTC.